The following is a T cell receptor beta chain sequence with its context. What it binds is unknown. Compared with germline, one end of the junction differs, possibly owing to a read error. The record originates from a study of T cell responses to AZD1222 COVID-19 vaccine. Study-level findings and limits: Seropositive AZD1222 recipients at baseline numbered only 6 or 7. Repertoire sampling happened only post peak T cell response. In a largely white British group with more females than males, clonal diversity was possibly underestimated.

Germline assignment: CDR1 MNHEY and CDR2 SVGEGT. This CDR3 spans 12 amino acids. Assay: immunoSEQ multiplex PCR; the TCRdb copy retains only in-frame clones and omits some. Among 99,000 or so clones listed, around 80% were seen once. This specimen was peripheral blood, taken on day 0 of AZD1222 vaccination. The clonotype was recovered from an adult in good health. The chain recombines TRBV6-2 or TRBV6-3 with TRBJ1-2; D might be TRBD1 (5 bases). CDR3 DNA sequence: TGTGCCAGCAGCGACAGAGTCTATGGGTACACCTTC. Protein: CASSDRVYGYTF.